This entry is about one TCR beta chain. Antigen unknown. The CDR3 has 11 amino acids. The germline gives CDR1 MNHEY, CDR2 SVGAGI. Trimming took 7 bases from V and 3 from J, leaving 7 bases between them. The sample belongs to a study of T cells after yellow fever vaccination. Looking at the study overall: The authors prepared low-cell-number fractions using SMART-Seq v4 Ultra Low Input. General study points: Researchers report a weaker secondary response that nonetheless peaked faster, day 5 versus 15. Once the booster was given, most primary-vaccination clones reappeared, at approximately 97% for CD4 and more than 85% for CD8.

Each CDR3 protein gets one entry after TCRdb re-called the 5' RACE reads with MiXCR. The table shows about 430,000 distinct CDR3 sequences, with 18% occurring only once. The rearrangement joins TRBV6-5 to TRBJ2-7; D is undetermined. The sequencing used PBMCs, collected before the yellow fever booster vaccination. The receptor comes from a man aged 18 to 29 who received the YFV17D yellow fever vaccine. The CDR3 reads CASTMGYEQYF. The CDR3 region has the DNA TGTGCCAGCACCATGGGCTACGAGCAGTACTTC.